This section outlines one TCR beta chain sequence together with its context. An end of the junction does not agree with germline; a read error may underlie this. Measured with immunoSEQ multiplex PCR; TCRdb has only the in-frame clones, and not every one. The sample consists of approximately 200,000 clones, roughly 85% of them appearing once. Across 24 US areas, participants ranged in age from about 18 to 100 years. Two negative PCRs, clearance, or symptom resolution characterized the recovered Cohort 3 donors. This record belongs to a study of blood T cell repertoires in COVID-19. In the study overall: From the United States, Italy and Spain came samples of acute and convalescent COVID-19. Sources were T cells, B-cell-depleted T cells, or PBMCs; the material itself was cDNA or gDNA.

This TCR was recovered from a man aged 30-40 years who had recovered from COVID-19. Sequenced material: PBMCs or T cells enriched from blood (not recorded which).

CDR3 bases: TGTGCTAGCAGCTTAGGAGCGGGAAACCAAGAGACCCAGTACTTC. Residues: CASSLGAGNQETQYF. J is TRBJ2-5 and V is TRBV7-7; 7 bases are a match to TRBD2. Germline CDR1 and CDR2: SSHAT and FNYEAQ (reference sequence). This CDR3 is built from 15 residues.